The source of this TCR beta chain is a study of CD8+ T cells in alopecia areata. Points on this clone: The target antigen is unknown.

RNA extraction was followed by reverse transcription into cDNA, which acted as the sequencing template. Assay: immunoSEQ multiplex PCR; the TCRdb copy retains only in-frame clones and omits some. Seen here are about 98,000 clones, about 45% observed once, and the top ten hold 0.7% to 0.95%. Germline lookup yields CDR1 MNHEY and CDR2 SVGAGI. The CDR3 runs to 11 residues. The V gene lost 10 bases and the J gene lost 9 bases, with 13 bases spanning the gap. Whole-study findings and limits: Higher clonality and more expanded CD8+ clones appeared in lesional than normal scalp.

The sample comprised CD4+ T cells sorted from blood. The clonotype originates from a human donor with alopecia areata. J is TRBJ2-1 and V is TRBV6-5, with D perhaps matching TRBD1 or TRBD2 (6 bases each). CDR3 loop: CATSEGGEQFF. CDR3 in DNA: TGTGCCACTTCCGAGGGGGGTGAGCAGTTCTTC.